Listed below are T cell receptor beta chains from one sample, sequenced in a study of shared T cell receptors in the human thymus. Generated by immunoSEQ multiplex PCR, the TCRdb table keeps only in-frame clones and is missing some. This sample yields under 850,000 clones, of which approximately 90% are seen a single time; about 0.01% belongs to the top ten. These data also featured in a second study, about human thymus T cells.

Source material: thymocytes. All receptors derive from a boy under two years old with a congenital heart defect. Both conserved end residues are trimmed from each CDR3. Clone size appears in some rows only: once, few, many, or a class for an expanded clone.

cdr3_aa j_call v_call clone_size
AISEGYSVVAGRYYGYT TRBJ1-2 TRBV10-3 .
ASSQGSRADTQY TRBJ2-3 TRBV2 .
ASRSGTVLGYNEQF TRBJ2-1 TRBV2 .
ASKPPGDTKNIQY TRBJ2-4 TRBV5-1 .
ASSPRGTGGFGETQY TRBJ2-5 TRBV27 .
ASSQRTGSAYEQY TRBJ2-7 TRBV4-1 .
ASSESLDRVETQY TRBJ2-5 TRBV25-1 once
ASSLGAGAGSSGANVLT TRBJ2-6 TRBV7-9 once
ASSFGPGLNTEAF TRBJ1-1 TRBV5-1 few
ASSPDTTYEQY TRBJ2-7 TRBV5-4 few
ASSHLWRGPGELF TRBJ2-2 TRBV7-2 .
ASSQVSSVDTQY TRBJ2-3 TRBV4-1 .
ASSQVEGTTVSEQF TRBJ2-1 TRBV4-3 few
ASRDSFSEQY TRBJ2-7 TRBV19 .
ASSQAGGRYNEQF TRBJ2-1 TRBV18 .
ASSLGPGTTSYEQY TRBJ2-7 TRBV11-3 .
ASSADGLAGDTQY TRBJ2-3 TRBV11-2 .
ASSHLAGGSPTDTQY TRBJ2-3 TRBV4-1 once
ASSLGLARDNEQF TRBJ2-1 TRBV7-9 .
ASSPVPGRGRAYGQY TRBJ2-7 TRBV11-1 .
SVTDKPNEQY TRBJ2-7 TRBV29-1 .
ASSLAPHGGGHETQY TRBJ2-5 TRBV5-1 .
ASSPARLGSGRNNEQF TRBJ2-1 TRBV18 .
ASSQGGTGSYNEQF TRBJ2-1 TRBV4-3 .
ASSQPSDTRTDTQY TRBJ2-3 TRBV4-1 .
ASSQDGRGDGYT TRBJ1-2 TRBV4-1 few
ASSQYRVNQPQH TRBJ1-5 TRBV4-2 .
ASSIPDSEETQY TRBJ2-5 TRBV5-1 .
AWSVDAIRGYTQY TRBJ2-3 TRBV30 .
ASSSPEQGNYGYT TRBJ1-2 TRBV7-9 .
ASSDWGGGYEAF TRBJ1-1 TRBV2 .
ASSGGTGAF TRBJ1-1 TRBV9 .
SASAQDTQY TRBJ2-3 TRBV20-1 .
ASSSSDMS TRBJ2-7 TRBV23-1 .
ASSAFTGQGEADTQY TRBJ2-3 TRBV6-1 .
ASSYQGVVAGEQY TRBJ2-7 TRBV5-6 .
ASSEWTSGIWNEQF TRBJ2-1 TRBV10-1 .
ASSAKTSGRQTQY TRBJ2-5 TRBV9 .
AWAQQGALYEQY TRBJ2-7 TRBV30 .
ASSYVIFYNEQF TRBJ2-1 TRBV28 .
ASSDWTGNVRVYNEQF TRBJ2-1 TRBV6-1 .
ASSLEGTLDRGGSYNEQF TRBJ2-1 TRBV5-1 .
ASSEEGSYNEQF TRBJ2-1 TRBV4-3 .
AISYHSRSYEQY TRBJ2-7 TRBV10-3 .
SVVPGGGTGELF TRBJ2-2 TRBV29-1 .
ASSERRTGASNQPQH TRBJ1-5 TRBV6-1 .
ASTPKQGSPMNTEAF TRBJ1-1 TRBV5-6 .
ASSLAVHRGQETQY TRBJ2-5 TRBV5-5 .
ASSVNRNSFGYT TRBJ1-2 TRBV9 .
ASSQELAGVFEQF TRBJ2-1 TRBV4-3 .
ASSFLGRVAQY TRBJ2-5 TRBV5-5 .
SVAGVSGRAPYEQY TRBJ2-7 TRBV29-1 .
ASSDGAGRDTEAF TRBJ1-1 TRBV2 .
ASSLSGNQMTPYGYT TRBJ1-2 TRBV27 .